This TCR beta chain comes out of a study of T cells in Graves' hyperthyroidism and ophthalmopathy. General study points: A 13 V-J signature model discriminated ophthalmopathy versus stable hyperthyroidism. Most thyroid clonotypes with frequency above 0.001 were detected in blood.

The CDR3 totals 18 residues. J was trimmed by 3 bases and V by 4 bases; bases with no gene match: 14. In germline, CDR1 is SGDLS, CDR2 YYNGEE. In regard to this clonotype: Its antigen is unknown.

The CDR3 regions of TCR beta were amplified from RNA transcripts. The TCR CDR3 first-round RT-PCR relied on the HTBI primer set. MiXCR, run by TCRdb on the multiplex PCR reads, gives a single entry per CDR3 protein. Of about 500,000 distinct CDR3 sequences listed, 14% were seen once; the top ten hold around a sixth. Absent ophthalmopathy progression within 18 months defined stable Graves' hyperthyroidism. Disease duration under 2 months; hyperthyroidism patients were aged 18 to 65. The sequenced material came from blood. The clonotype was recovered from a woman younger than 30 with Graves' hyperthyroidism. This rearrangement joins TRBV9 to TRBJ2-3, with 10 bases aligning to TRBD2. The CDR3 DNA reads TGTGCCAGCAGCCCCCTCGACCCCCTAGCGGGAGAGACAGATACGCAGTATTTT. Amino acid sequence: CASSPLDPLAGETDTQYF.